This passage covers 8 T cell receptor beta chains from one sample sequenced in a study of T cell responses to AZD1222 COVID-19 vaccine. The assay was immunoSEQ multiplex PCR, and TCRdb's table has in-frame clones only and misses some. The repertoire includes 150,000 or so clones, around 93% of them detected once, and about 2.1% sits in the top ten. Sequenced material: peripheral blood, taken on day 0 of AZD1222 vaccination. These receptors were obtained from an adult in good health.

The chain combines TRBV5-5 with TRBJ2-3, with 8 nucleotides matching TRBD2. With V trimmed by 1 base and J by 4 bases, 5 bases remained unmatched. Germline-derived CDR1 and CDR2 are SGHKS and YYEKEE (reference sequence). The CDR3 consists of 15 residues. This CDR3 reads CASSLLGLAADTQYF. The CDR3 DNA follows: TGTGCCAGCAGCTTGTTAGGACTAGCAGCAGATACGCAGTATTTT.

The chain uses TRBV29-1 and TRBJ2-1, with a weak D call TRBD1 (5 bases). V lost 4 bases to trimming and J lost 7 bases, with 14 bases between them. The CDR3 has 13 residues. Germline assignment: CDR1 SQVTM and CDR2 ANQGSEA. CDR3 in amino acids: CSVVPNGANEQFF. CDR3 sequence (DNA): TGCAGCGTTGTCCCCAATGGGGCGAATGAGCAGTTCTTC.

The V and J genes are TRBV29-1 and TRBJ1-2, with D maybe TRBD1 (6 bases). The CDR3 loop spans 14 amino acids. Germline loops: CDR1 SQVTM, CDR2 ANQGSEA. V was clipped by 5 bases and J by 0 bases, with 13 bases between them. The CDR3 is CSVPMGHTNYGYTF. The CDR3 DNA follows: TGCAGCGTTCCAATGGGACATACTAACTATGGCTACACCTTC.

The V gene is TRBV15, the J gene TRBJ1-5, with 7 nucleotides matching TRBD1. V shed 3 bases, J shed 6 bases, and the junction held 8 bases outside the gene matches. Germline V lookup: CDR1 LNHNV, CDR2 YYDKDF (reference sequence). The CDR3 contains 15 residues. The CDR3 spells CATSRYRGGGQPQHF. The CDR3, as DNA: TGTGCCACCAGCAGGTACAGGGGAGGGGGTCAGCCCCAGCATTTT.

The chain combines TRBV5-5 with TRBJ1-2; D remains ambiguous. This CDR3 region has 15 residues. Looked up from germline, CDR1 is SGHKS and CDR2 is YYEKEE (reference sequence). V dropped 0 bases and J dropped 5 bases, with 14 bases sitting between them. CDR3 amino acids: CASSLDGGSLYGYTF. Written as DNA, the CDR3 is TGTGCCAGCAGCTTGGATGGAGGGAGTTTGTATGGCTACACCTTC.

V gene TRBV7-9 combines with J gene TRBJ1-1; D gene uncertain. Trimming pared 3 bases from V and 5 bases from J, leaving 7 bases between. The CDR3 totals 12 residues. Germline V gene sequence: CDR1 SEHNR, CDR2 FQNEAQ (reference sequence). This chain's CDR3 is CASSFSTTEAFF. CDR3 in DNA: TGTGCCAGCAGCTTCTCGACGACTGAAGCTTTCTTT. The full variable domain, with the rest looked up from reference TRBV7-9 and TRBJ1-1, is DTGVSQNPRHKITKRGQNVTFRCDPISEHNRLYWYRQTLGQGPEFLTYFQNEAQLEKSRLLSDRFSAERPKGSFSTLEIQRTEQGDSAMYLCASSFSTTEAFFGQGTRLTVV.

In DNA, the CDR3 is TGTGCCAGCAGTTACCCCCGGACAGGGTACTATGGCTACACCTTC. It translates to CASSYPRTGYYGYTF. The V gene is TRBV6-2 or TRBV6-3, the J gene TRBJ1-2; TRBD1 matches at 8 bases. The CDR3 is 15 residues long. The V gene's germline CDR1 is MNHEY and CDR2 SVGEGT. V lost 2 bases to trimming and J lost 3 bases; unmatched junction nucleotides: 5.

The chain links TRBV20-1 to TRBJ2-3; 10 bases agree with TRBD2. The germline V gene encodes CDR1 DFQATT and CDR2 SNEGSKA (reference sequence). V dropped 3 bases and J dropped 3; count of bases not matched to a gene: 12. This CDR3 is 17 amino acids long. The CDR3 sequence is CSASPFLAGVGTDTQYF. The CDR3 bases are TGCAGTGCTAGTCCTTTCCTAGCGGGAGTCGGGACAGATACGCAGTATTTT.